The 13 T cell receptor beta chains presented below share a single source sample, sequenced in a study of CD8+CD57+ T cells in acquired aplastic anemia. It was genomic DNA that served as the template for profiling TCR beta VDJ and CDR3. TCRdb processed the reads anew with MiXCR; each CDR3 protein has one entry. This sample yields approximately 470,000 distinct CDR3 sequences, of which roughly a third are seen a single time; 0.82% belongs to the top ten. Previously, flow cytometry had revealed CD8+CD57+ cell expansion in the patients chosen for sequencing. The material sequenced was sorted CD4+, CD8+, or CD8+CD57+ T cells (not recorded which) from PBMCs. The receptor source for this set is a human donor with aplastic anemia.

The J gene is TRBJ2-7, the V gene TRBV29-1; 7 bases map to TRBD1. Germline assignment: CDR1 SQVTM and CDR2 ANQGSEA. The CDR3 has 14 amino acids. V shed 1 base and J 2 bases; nucleotides not matched to a gene: 5. The CDR3 nucleotides read TGCAGCGTTGAAGGGACAGGATTCCCCTACGAGCAGTACTTC. Encoded protein: CSVEGTGFPYEQYF.

The chain combines TRBV24-1 with TRBJ2-5, with 10 bases that match TRBD1. There are 13 residues in the CDR3. Losses at the gene ends were 9 bases for V and 2 bases for J; bases not matched to a gene: 2. Germline CDR1 is KGHDR and CDR2 is SFDVKD. DNA of the CDR3: TGTGCCACCTCGGACAGGGGGCAAGAGACCCAGTACTTC. As protein: CATSDRGQETQYF.

This sequence joins TRBV15 and TRBJ2-5; 9 bases agree with TRBD1. There are 14 residues in the CDR3. The germline gives CDR1 LNHNV, CDR2 YYDKDF (reference sequence). The V segment lost 6 bases and the J segment 4 bases; nucleotides outside the gene matches: 6. The CDR3 DNA follows: TGTGCCACCAGTCCCGCGGACAGGGGAGAGACCCAGTACTTC. The encoded protein is CATSPADRGETQYF.

The chain employs TRBV24-1 and TRBJ2-7; 10 bases match TRBD2. Germline assignment: CDR1 KGHDR and CDR2 SFDVKD. The CDR3 is made up of 14 amino acids. Trimming cost V 11 bases and J 3 bases; bases outside gene matches: 9. CDR3 bases: TGTGCCAGCCTAAGGACTAGCGGAGACTACGAGCAGTACTTC. Its translation: CASLRTSGDYEQYF.

The V gene is TRBV3-1, the J gene TRBJ2-1; tentative D call: TRBD2 (5 bases). V was pared by 3 bases and J by 9 bases, with 9 bases between. CDR3 length: 12 amino acids. CDR1 and CDR2 (germline): LGHDT, YNNKEL (reference sequence). This chain's CDR3 is CASSQAGPEQFF. The CDR3 DNA is TGTGCCAGCAGCCAGGCGGGTCCTGAGCAGTTCTTC.

This clonotype was observed many times. The chain combines TRBV19 with TRBJ2-3, with 7 bases that match TRBD2. CDR3 length: 14 residues. CDR1 is LNHDA, CDR2 SQIVND, per germline (reference sequence). Trimming cost V 4 bases and J 6 bases; bases outside gene matches: 7. The CDR3 region has the DNA TGTGCCAGTAGTACCCTGGGAGGGAGGGATACGCAGTATTTT. It encodes CASSTLGGRDTQYF.

CDR3 DNA: TGTGCCAGCAGCCCCAGCCCGGGGGGCTTTTACAATGAGCAGTTCTTC. It encodes CASSPSPGGFYNEQFF. V usage is TRBV7-3 and J usage is TRBJ2-1; possibly TRBD2 for D (7 bases). The CDR3 runs 16 residues. Trimming took 5 bases from V and 4 from J, leaving 18 bases between them. CDR1 SGHTA and CDR2 FQGTGA come from the germline V gene.

There are a few counts of this clonotype. The CDR3 sequence: CATSRESALRGDTDTQYF. The CDR3 coding sequence is TGTGCCACCAGCAGAGAATCGGCCCTGCGGGGGGACACAGATACGCAGTATTTT. The gene calls are TRBV15 and TRBJ2-3; TRBD2 agrees at 8 bases. Germline loops: CDR1 LNHNV, CDR2 YYDKDF (reference sequence). The V gene end was trimmed by 0 bases and the J gene end by 2 bases; junction bases not matched to a gene: 10. The CDR3 contains 18 residues.

The chain recombines TRBV7-2 with TRBJ2-3, with D possibly TRBD2 on 5 matching bases. Germline assignment: CDR1 SGHTA and CDR2 FQGNSA. The V gene lost 4 bases and the J gene lost 2 bases, with 10 bases spanning the gap. The length of the CDR3 is 14 residues. CDR3 region: CASSSRTATDTQYF. CDR3 sequence (DNA): TGTGCCAGCAGCTCCAGGACTGCCACAGATACGCAGTATTTT.

A word on this clonotype: At one of its ends the junction is not consistent with the germline gene, which may arise from a read error. The chain uses TRBV6-2 or TRBV6-3 and TRBJ2-7, with 12 bases aligning to TRBD2. Germline V lookup: CDR1 MNHEY, CDR2 SVGEGT. The CDR3 runs 16 residues. The CDR3 here is CAGSNPTSGGDYEQYF. CDR3 bases: TGTGCCGGCAGTAACCCGACTAGCGGGGGTGACTACGAGCAGTACTTC.

The V and J genes are TRBV20-1 and TRBJ2-5; tentatively, D is TRBD1 or TRBD2 (5 bases each). The CDR3 is made up of 14 amino acids. Germline V gene sequence: CDR1 DFQATT, CDR2 SNEGSKA (reference sequence). V lost 1 base and J 1 base, leaving 10 bases between the germline ends. CDR3 amino acids: CSARGAGTQETQYF. The CDR3 DNA is TGCAGTGCTAGAGGCGCCGGGACCCAAGAGACCCAGTACTTC.

This clonotype was counted only a few times. The chain joins TRBV5-1 to TRBJ2-5; D uncertain. Germline V CDR1 and CDR2: SGHRS, YFSETQ. Deletions cut 3 bases from V and 2 bases from J, with 14 bases between. This CDR3 has 15 residues. CDR3 sequence: CASSSTPGVQETQYF. The CDR3 coding sequence is TGCGCCAGCAGCTCCACCCCCGGAGTTCAAGAGACCCAGTACTTC.

The table lists this clonotype with many counts. This chain joins TRBV15 and TRBJ1-3, with D possibly being TRBD1 (6 bases). Germline CDR1 reads LNHNV; CDR2 reads YYDKDF (reference sequence). With 3 bases removed from V and 4 bases from J, the gap between germline ends came to 13 bases. The CDR3 has 15 residues. The CDR3 sequence is CATSSGRGPGNTIYF. The DNA of the CDR3 is TGTGCCACCAGCAGTGGCCGGGGGCCCGGAAACACCATATATTTT.